This T cell receptor beta chain was obtained from a study of CD8+ T cells in alopecia areata. Overall study findings and caveats: Given one nonresponder, whether baseline CD8+ expansion relates to response remains uncertain.

CDR1 MNHNY and CDR2 SVGAGI come from the germline V gene (reference sequence). The CDR3 contains 14 residues. With V trimmed by 5 bases and J by 6 bases, 4 bases remained unmatched. cDNA serving as the sequencing template came from extracted, reverse transcribed RNA. Assay: immunoSEQ multiplex PCR; the TCRdb copy retains only in-frame clones and omits some. This table holds about 190,000 clones, around 60% found once. As concerns this clone: Antigen specificity is unknown.

The treatment here: oral pan-JAK inhibitor, 5-10 mg twice daily. The V and J genes are TRBV6-6 and TRBJ1-5; TRBD1 matches 10 bases. Sample: CD8+ T cells sorted from blood, taken at week 24, from a patient treated with tofacitinib. This receptor was obtained from a human donor with alopecia areata. In DNA, the CDR3 is TGTGCCAGCAGTGAGGGACAGGGGCCTCAGCCCCAGCATTTT. Protein sequence: CASSEGQGPQPQHF.